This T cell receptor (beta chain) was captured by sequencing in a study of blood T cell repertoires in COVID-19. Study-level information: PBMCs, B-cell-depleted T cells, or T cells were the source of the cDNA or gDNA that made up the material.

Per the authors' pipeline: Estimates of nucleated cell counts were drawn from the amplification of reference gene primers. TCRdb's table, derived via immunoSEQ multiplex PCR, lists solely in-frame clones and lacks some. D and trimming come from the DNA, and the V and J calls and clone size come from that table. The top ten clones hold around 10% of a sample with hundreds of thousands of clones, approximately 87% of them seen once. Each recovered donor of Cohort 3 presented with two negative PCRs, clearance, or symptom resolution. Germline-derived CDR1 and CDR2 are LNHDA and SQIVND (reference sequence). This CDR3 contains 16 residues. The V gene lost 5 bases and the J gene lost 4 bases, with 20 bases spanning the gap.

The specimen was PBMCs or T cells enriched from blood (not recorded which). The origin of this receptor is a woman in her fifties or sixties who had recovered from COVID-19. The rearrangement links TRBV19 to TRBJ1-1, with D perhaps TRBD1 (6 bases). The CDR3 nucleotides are TGTGCCAGTAGTTCTACAGGGTCTGCATTCGGCACTGAAGCTTTCTTT. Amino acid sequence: CASSSTGSAFGTEAFF.